These 12 T cell receptor beta chains were sequenced from one sample in a study of T cell responses to AZD1222 COVID-19 vaccine. Sequencing used immunoSEQ multiplex PCR; TCRdb keeps in-frame clones, though not all of them. The table lists over 60,000 clones, around 90% of them singletons. Sequenced here: peripheral blood, sampled 28 days after the second dose of the MenACWY control vaccine. The receptor set was obtained from an adult who received the MenACWY meningococcal vaccine as a control.

The CDR3 bases are TGTGCCAGCAGAGGCCGCGGTGAGCAGTTCTTC. This translates into CASRGRGEQFF. This chain connects TRBV7-9 to TRBJ2-1; D not resolved. The length of the CDR3 is 11 residues. The germline gives CDR1 SEHNR, CDR2 FQNEAQ (reference sequence). Trimming pared 6 bases from V and 9 bases from J, leaving 9 bases between.

The chain couples TRBV29-1 to TRBJ1-3, with D hard to call. V dropped 4 bases and J dropped 0 bases, with 19 bases sitting between them. The CDR3 covers 17 residues. Per the germline V gene, CDR1 is SQVTM and CDR2 is ANQGSEA. The CDR3 coding sequence is TGCAGCGTTGTGGGCATTATGGACGGATACTCTGGAAACACCATATATTTT. Protein sequence: CSVVGIMDGYSGNTIYF.

V is TRBV5-1 and J is TRBJ1-4; D is perhaps TRBD1 (6 bases). The CDR3 sequence is 14 residues long. Germline V gene sequence: CDR1 SGHRS, CDR2 YFSETQ. The germline V and J ends were trimmed by 4 bases and 8 bases, with 15 bases remaining between them. As DNA, the CDR3 is TGCGCCAGCAGCATGGACGGGACATACGAAAAACTGTTTTTT. Translating it yields CASSMDGTYEKLFF.

The J gene is TRBJ1-5, the V gene TRBV28; D remains ambiguous. The CDR3 extends over 14 amino acids. Germline CDR1 MDHEN, CDR2 SYDVKM. With 6 bases removed from V and 0 bases from J, the gap between germline ends came to 9 bases. The CDR3 protein is CASRLIYSNQPQHF. Here the CDR3 DNA reads TGTGCCAGCAGGCTCATTTATAGCAATCAGCCCCAGCATTTT.

V gene TRBV9 combines with J gene TRBJ2-7; the match to TRBD1 covers 8 bases. Germline CDR1 and CDR2: SGDLS and YYNGEE. The trim removed 0 bases at V and 6 bases at J, leaving 14 bases unmatched. This CDR3 is 17 amino acids long. The CDR3 coding sequence is TGTGCCAGCAGCGTAGGTTCAAGGACAGGGAATCTAGGCGAGCAGTACTTC. It yields the protein CASSVGSRTGNLGEQYF.

This chain links TRBV10-3 with TRBJ2-5; 8 positions match TRBD1. V was clipped by 5 bases and J by 0 bases; unmatched bases: 8. This CDR3 has 16 residues. The germline V gene encodes CDR1 ENHRY and CDR2 SYGVKD. The CDR3 DNA follows: TGTGCCATCAGTAAACAGGGGGTTGGTAACCAAGAGACCCAGTACTTC. Its protein is CAISKQGVGNQETQYF.

J is TRBJ1-5 and V is TRBV15; TRBD1 agrees at 8 bases. J was trimmed by 5 bases and V by 5 bases; bases with no gene match: 5. Looked up from germline, CDR1 is LNHNV and CDR2 is YYDKDF (reference sequence). The CDR3 contains 14 residues. CDR3 protein: CATSSTGGYQPQHF. The CDR3 DNA follows: TGTGCCACCAGCTCAACAGGGGGGTATCAGCCCCAGCATTTT.

The chain carries TRBV10-1 and TRBJ2-1; 8 bases agree with TRBD2. This CDR3 has 14 residues. V shed 5 bases, J shed 7 bases, and the junction held 7 bases outside the gene matches. Germline lookup yields CDR1 WNHNN and CDR2 SYGVQD (reference sequence). CDR3: CASSTREGRNEQFF. In DNA form, the CDR3 reads TGCGCCAGCAGTACCCGGGAGGGCCGGAATGAGCAGTTCTTC.

V and J are TRBV28 and TRBJ1-2, with 9 bases lining up with TRBD1. This CDR3 region has 14 residues. The junction had 2 bases not matched to a gene; V was cut back by 2 bases and J by 4 bases. Germline CDR1 MDHEN, CDR2 SYDVKM. The CDR3 bases are TGTGCCAGCAGTTTACTGACAGGGGGCTATGGCTACACCTTC. Amino acid sequence: CASSLLTGGYGYTF.

Points on this clone: The sample contains more than one DNA sequence encoding this CDR3. The chain recombines TRBV6-2 or TRBV6-3 with TRBJ1-5, with 12 nucleotides matching TRBD1. The CDR3 extends over 15 amino acids. V lost 6 bases, J lost 4 bases, and 4 bases stayed unmatched. CDR1 is MNHEY, CDR2 SVGEGT, per germline. CDR3: CASSGTGGRNQPQHF. The CDR3 DNA sequence: TGTGCCAGCAGCGGGACAGGGGGCCGAAATCAGCCCCAGCATTTT.

This clone was counted a few times. The chain carries TRBV2 and TRBJ2-5, with D perhaps TRBD1 or TRBD2 (5 bases each). Germline loops: CDR1 SNHLY, CDR2 FYNNEI. Trimming left V 4 bases short and J 5 bases short, with 17 bases between. The CDR3 length is 15 residues. The CDR3, as DNA: TGTGCCAGCAGTGTGCAGGGTCAAGAGGGGGAGACCCAGTACTTC. This sequence encodes CASSVQGQEGETQYF.

The chain recombines TRBV30 with TRBJ2-5; D may match TRBD1 or TRBD2 (5 bases each). This CDR3 spans 13 amino acids. Germline values: CDR1 GTSNPN, CDR2 SVGIG (reference sequence). The V end was cut by 1 base, the J end by 5 bases, with 11 bases between. The CDR3 sequence: CAWSGGARETQYF. For the CDR3, the DNA is TGTGCCTGGAGTGGAGGGGCCCGGGAGACCCAGTACTTC. Drawing the rest from reference TRBV30 and TRBJ2-5, the complete variable domain is SQTIHQWPATLVQPVGSPLSLECTVEGTSNPNLYWYRQAAGRGLQLLFYSVGIGQISSEVPQNLSASRPQDRQFILSSKKLLLSDSGFYLCAWSGGARETQYFGPGTRLLVL.